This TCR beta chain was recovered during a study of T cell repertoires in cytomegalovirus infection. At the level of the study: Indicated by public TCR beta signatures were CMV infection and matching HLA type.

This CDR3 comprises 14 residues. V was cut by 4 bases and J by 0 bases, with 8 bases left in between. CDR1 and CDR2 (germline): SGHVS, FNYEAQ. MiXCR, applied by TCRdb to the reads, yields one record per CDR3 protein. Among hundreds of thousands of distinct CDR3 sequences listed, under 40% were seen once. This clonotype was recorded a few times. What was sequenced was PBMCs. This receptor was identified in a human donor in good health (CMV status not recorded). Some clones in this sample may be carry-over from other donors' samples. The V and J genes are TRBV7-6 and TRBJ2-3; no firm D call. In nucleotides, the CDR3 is TGTGCCAGCAGCTCGTTTTCTAGCACAGATACGCAGTATTTT. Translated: CASSSFSSTDTQYF.